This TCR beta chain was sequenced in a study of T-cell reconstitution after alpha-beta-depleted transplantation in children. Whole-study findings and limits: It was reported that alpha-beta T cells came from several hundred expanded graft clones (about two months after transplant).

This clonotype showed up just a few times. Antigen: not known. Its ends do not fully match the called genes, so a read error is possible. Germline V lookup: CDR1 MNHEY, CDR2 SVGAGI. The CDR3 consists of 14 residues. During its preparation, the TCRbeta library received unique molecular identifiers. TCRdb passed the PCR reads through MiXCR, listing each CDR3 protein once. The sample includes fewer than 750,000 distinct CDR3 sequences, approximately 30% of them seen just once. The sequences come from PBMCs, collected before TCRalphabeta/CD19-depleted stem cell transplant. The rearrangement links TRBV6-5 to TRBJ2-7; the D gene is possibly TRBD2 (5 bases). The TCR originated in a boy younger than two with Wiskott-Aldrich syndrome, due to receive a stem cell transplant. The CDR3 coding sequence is TGTGCCAGCAGTCACTCAGGATTGGGGAGCGAGCAGTACTTC. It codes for CASSHSGLGSEQYF.